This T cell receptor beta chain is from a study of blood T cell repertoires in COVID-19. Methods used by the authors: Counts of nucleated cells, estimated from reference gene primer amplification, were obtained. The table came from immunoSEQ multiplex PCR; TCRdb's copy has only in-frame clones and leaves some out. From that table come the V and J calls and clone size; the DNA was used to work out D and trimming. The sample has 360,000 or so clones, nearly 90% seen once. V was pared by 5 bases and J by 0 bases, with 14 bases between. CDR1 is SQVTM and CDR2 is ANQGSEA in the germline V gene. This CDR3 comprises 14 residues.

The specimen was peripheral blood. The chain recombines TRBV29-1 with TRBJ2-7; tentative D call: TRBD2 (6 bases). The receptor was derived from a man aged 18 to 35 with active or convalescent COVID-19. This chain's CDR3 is CSVRMAGISYEQYF. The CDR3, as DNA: TGCAGCGTTCGGATGGCGGGGATCTCCTACGAGCAGTACTTC.